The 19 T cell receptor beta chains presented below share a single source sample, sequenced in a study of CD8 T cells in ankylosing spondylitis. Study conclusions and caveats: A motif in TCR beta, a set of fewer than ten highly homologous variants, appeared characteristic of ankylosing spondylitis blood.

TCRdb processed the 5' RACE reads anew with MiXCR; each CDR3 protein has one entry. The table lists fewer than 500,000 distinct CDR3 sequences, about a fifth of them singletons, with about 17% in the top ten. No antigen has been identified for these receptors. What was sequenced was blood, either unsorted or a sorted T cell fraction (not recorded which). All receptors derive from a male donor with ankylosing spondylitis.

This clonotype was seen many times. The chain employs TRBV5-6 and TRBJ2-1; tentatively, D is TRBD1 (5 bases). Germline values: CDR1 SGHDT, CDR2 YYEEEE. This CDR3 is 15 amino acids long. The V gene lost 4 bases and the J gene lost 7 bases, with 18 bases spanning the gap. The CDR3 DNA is TGTGCCAGCAGCGCGACAGCCATACTTACAAATGAGCAGTTCTTC. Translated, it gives CASSATAILTNEQFF. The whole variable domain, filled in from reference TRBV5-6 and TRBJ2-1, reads DAGVTQSPTHLIKTRGQQVTLRCSPKSGHDTVSWYQQALGQGPQFIFQYYEEEERQRGNFPDRFSGHQFPNYSSELNVNALLLGDSALYLCASSATAILTNEQFFGPGTRLTVL.

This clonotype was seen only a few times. The CDR3 sequence is CASSLDGLAAYEQYF. CDR3 bases: TGTGCCAGCAGCTTAGATGGACTAGCGGCTTACGAGCAGTACTTC. The chain uses TRBV7-2 and TRBJ2-7; 10 bases agree with TRBD2. J gave up 4 bases and V 1 base, and 4 bases lay outside the gene matches. Per the germline V gene, CDR1 is SGHTA and CDR2 is FQGNSA. The CDR3 has 15 amino acids.

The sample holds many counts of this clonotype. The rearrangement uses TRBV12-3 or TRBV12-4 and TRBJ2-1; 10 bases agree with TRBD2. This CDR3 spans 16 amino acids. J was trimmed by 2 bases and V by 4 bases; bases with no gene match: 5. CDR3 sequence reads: CASSSLAGGTYNEQFF. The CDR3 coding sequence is TGTGCCAGCAGTTCATTAGCGGGAGGTACCTACAATGAGCAGTTCTTC.

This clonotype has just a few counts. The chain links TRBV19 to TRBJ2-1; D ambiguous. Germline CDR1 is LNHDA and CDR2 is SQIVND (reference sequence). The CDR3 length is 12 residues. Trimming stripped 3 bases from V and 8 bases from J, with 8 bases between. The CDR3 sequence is CASSILRDEQFF. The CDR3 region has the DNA TGTGCCAGTAGTATCCTTAGGGATGAGCAGTTCTTC.

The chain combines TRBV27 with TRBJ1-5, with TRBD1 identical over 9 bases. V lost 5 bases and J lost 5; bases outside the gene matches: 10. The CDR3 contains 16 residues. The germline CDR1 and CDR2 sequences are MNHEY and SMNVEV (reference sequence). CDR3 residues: CASSPYLGTGHQPQHF. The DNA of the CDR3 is TGTGCCAGCAGTCCGTACCTTGGGACAGGGCATCAGCCCCAGCATTTT.

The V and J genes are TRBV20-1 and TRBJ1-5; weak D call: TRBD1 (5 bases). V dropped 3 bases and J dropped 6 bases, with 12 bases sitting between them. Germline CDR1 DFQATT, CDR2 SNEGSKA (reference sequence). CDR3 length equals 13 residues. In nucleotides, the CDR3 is TGCAGTGCTAGGCGCGGGGCCGGTCAGCCCCAGCATTTT. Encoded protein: CSARRGAGQPQHF.

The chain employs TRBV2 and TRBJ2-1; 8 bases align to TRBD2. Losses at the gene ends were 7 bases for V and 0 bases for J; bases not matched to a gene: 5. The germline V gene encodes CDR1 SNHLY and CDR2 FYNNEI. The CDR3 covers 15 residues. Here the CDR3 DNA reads TGTGCCAGCAATCCCGGGACTAGCTCCTACAATGAGCAGTTCTTC. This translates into CASNPGTSSYNEQFF.

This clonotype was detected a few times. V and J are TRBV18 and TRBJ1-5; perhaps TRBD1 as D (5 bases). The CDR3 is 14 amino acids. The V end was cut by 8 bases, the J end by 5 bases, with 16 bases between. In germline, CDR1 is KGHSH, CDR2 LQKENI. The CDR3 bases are TGTGCCAGCATCGACAGACGCGGTGATCAGCCCCAGCATTTT. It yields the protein CASIDRRGDQPQHF.

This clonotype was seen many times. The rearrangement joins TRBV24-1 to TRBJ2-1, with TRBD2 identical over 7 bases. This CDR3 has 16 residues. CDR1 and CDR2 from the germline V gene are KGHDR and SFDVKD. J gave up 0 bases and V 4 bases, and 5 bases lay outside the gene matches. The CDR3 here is CATSDPGGSSYNEQFF. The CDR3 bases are TGTGCCACCAGTGACCCGGGCGGGAGCTCCTACAATGAGCAGTTCTTC.

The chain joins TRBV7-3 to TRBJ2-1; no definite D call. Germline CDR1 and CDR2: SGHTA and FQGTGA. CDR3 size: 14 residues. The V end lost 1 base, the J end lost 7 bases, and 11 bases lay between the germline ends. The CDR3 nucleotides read TGTGCCAGCAGCTTAATGGGAACCCAAAATGAGCAGTTCTTC. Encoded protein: CASSLMGTQNEQFF.

CDR3 region: CASSTQGKQETQYF. The CDR3 DNA is TGTGCCAGCAGTACTCAGGGAAAACAAGAGACCCAGTACTTC. The chain recombines TRBV5-6 with TRBJ2-5; perhaps TRBD1 as D (5 bases). V shed 5 bases and J shed 2 bases, with 13 bases lying between them. This CDR3 contains 14 residues. Germline V gene sequence: CDR1 SGHDT, CDR2 YYEEEE.

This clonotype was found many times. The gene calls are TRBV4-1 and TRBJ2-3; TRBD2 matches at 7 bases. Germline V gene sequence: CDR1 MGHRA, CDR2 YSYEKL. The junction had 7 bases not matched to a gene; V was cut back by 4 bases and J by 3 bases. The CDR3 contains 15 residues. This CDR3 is CASSLQAGFTDTQYF. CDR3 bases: TGCGCCAGCAGCCTCCAAGCGGGATTTACAGATACGCAGTATTTT.

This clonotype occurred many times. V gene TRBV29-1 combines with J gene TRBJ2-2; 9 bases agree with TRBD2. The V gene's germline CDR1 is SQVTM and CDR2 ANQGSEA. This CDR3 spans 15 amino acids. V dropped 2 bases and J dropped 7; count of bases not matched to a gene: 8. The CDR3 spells CSVESQTSGHGELFF. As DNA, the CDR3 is TGCAGCGTTGAATCCCAGACTAGCGGACACGGGGAGCTGTTTTTT.

CDR3 residues: CASSPMSGSAPYEQYF. Written as DNA, the CDR3 is TGTGCCAGCAGCCCCATGAGCGGGTCGGCACCCTACGAGCAGTACTTC. The rearrangement joins TRBV7-2 to TRBJ2-7; weak D call: TRBD2 (6 bases). The CDR3 totals 16 residues. Trimming cost V 5 bases and J 2 bases, with 19 bases left between them. Germline V gene data show CDR1 as SGHTA and CDR2 as FQGNSA.

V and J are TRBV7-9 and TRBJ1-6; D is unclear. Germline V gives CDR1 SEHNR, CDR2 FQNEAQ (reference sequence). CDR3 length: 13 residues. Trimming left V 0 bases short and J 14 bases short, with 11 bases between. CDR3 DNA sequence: TGTGCCAGCAGCTTAGCTGGCCGCAGGTCCCTCCACTTT. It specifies CASSLAGRRSLHF.

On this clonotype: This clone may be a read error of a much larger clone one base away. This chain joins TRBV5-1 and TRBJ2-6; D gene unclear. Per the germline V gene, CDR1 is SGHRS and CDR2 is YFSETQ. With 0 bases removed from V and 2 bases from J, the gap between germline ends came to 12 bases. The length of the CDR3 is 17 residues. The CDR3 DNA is TGCGCCAGCAGCTTGGGTACAAGGTCTCCTGGGGCCAACGTCCTGACTTTC. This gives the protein CASSLGTRSPGANVLTF.

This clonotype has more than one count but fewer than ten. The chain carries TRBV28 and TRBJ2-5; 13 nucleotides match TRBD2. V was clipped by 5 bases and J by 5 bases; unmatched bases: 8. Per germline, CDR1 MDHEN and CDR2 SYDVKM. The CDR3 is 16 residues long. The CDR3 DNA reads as TGTGCCAGCAGTGCCCCGGGACTAGCGGGAAGGGAGACCCAGTACTTC. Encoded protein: CASSAPGLAGRETQYF.

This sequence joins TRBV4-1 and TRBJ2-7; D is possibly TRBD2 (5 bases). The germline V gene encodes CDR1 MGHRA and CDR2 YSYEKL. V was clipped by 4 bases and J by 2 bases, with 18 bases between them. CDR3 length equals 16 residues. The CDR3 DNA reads TGCGCCAGCAGCCCTGTCGGTATGGGAGCTACCTACGAGCAGTACTTC. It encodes CASSPVGMGATYEQYF.

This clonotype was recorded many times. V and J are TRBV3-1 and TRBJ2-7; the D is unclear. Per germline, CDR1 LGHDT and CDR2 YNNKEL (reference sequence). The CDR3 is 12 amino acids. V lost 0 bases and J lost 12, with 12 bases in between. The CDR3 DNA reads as TGTGCCAGCAGCCAAGATCCAAGACTTCGGTACTTC. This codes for CASSQDPRLRYF.